These 14 T cell receptor beta chains were sequenced from one sample in a study of T cells in Graves' hyperthyroidism and ophthalmopathy. Template material for amplifying TCR beta CDR3 regions consisted of RNA transcripts. In the first-round RT-PCR of the TCR CDR3, the HTBI primer set was used. TCRdb passed the multiplex PCR reads through MiXCR, listing each CDR3 protein once. Counted here are a few hundred thousand distinct CDR3 sequences, 15% to 19% occurring once; the ten biggest clones make up under 8%. The material sequenced was blood. These receptors came from a woman aged 30 to 39 with Graves' hyperthyroidism.

The chain recombines TRBV12-3 or TRBV12-4 with TRBJ2-1, with TRBD1 as a possible D gene (6 bases). V lost 7 bases to trimming and J lost 3 bases, with 13 bases between them. This CDR3 spans 14 amino acids. CDR3 sequence: CASMRGIYYNEQFF. CDR3 bases: TGTGCCAGCATGAGGGGGATTTACTACAATGAGCAGTTCTTC.

The V and J genes are TRBV5-5 and TRBJ2-3; 7 bases line up with TRBD1. This CDR3 contains 15 residues. The V segment lost 4 bases and the J segment 2 bases; nucleotides outside the gene matches: 7. Germline loops: CDR1 SGHKS, CDR2 YYEKEE (reference sequence). CDR3 DNA sequence: TGTGCCAGCAGCGATCCGGGACAGACCACAGATACGCAGTATTTT. As protein: CASSDPGQTTDTQYF. The whole variable domain, remainder taken from reference TRBV5-5 and TRBJ2-3, is DAGVTQSPTHLIKTRGQQVTLRCSPISGHKSVSWYQQVLGQGPQFIFQYYEKEERGRGNFPDRFSARQFPNYSSELNVNALLLGDSALYLCASSDPGQTTDTQYFGPGTRLTVL.

This clonotype showed up just a few times. The chain links TRBV18 to TRBJ2-2; TRBD2 agrees at 9 bases. V gave up 0 bases and J gave up 7 bases; unmatched junction bases: 6. CDR1 and CDR2 (germline): KGHSH, LQKENI. The CDR3 has 16 residues. The CDR3 loop is CASSPPIAGVVGELFF. In nucleotides, the CDR3 is TGTGCCAGCTCACCACCGATAGCGGGAGTCGTCGGGGAGCTGTTTTTT.

This chain links TRBV20-1 with TRBJ1-5, with a possible D match to TRBD1 (6 bases). V lost 5 bases to trimming and J lost 8 bases, with 19 bases between them. Per germline, CDR1 DFQATT and CDR2 SNEGSKA (reference sequence). This CDR3 has 14 amino acids. Here the CDR3 reads CSARTRGPIEPQHF. The CDR3 DNA reads as TGCAGTGCTCGAACCAGGGGCCCTATTGAGCCCCAGCATTTT.

Comments on this clonotype: One end of the junction varies from germline; a read error may be responsible. The rearrangement uses TRBV28 and TRBJ2-4, with D tentatively TRBD1 (5 bases). CDR1 MDHEN and CDR2 SYDVKM come from the germline V gene. The CDR3 consists of 15 residues. DNA for the CDR3: TGTGCCGGCAGTTATCCAGGGCTAGCCAAAAACATTCAGTACTTC. Its protein product is CAGSYPGLAKNIQYF.

The chain employs TRBV20-1 and TRBJ2-7, with 9 bases identical to TRBD2. Losses at the gene ends were 0 bases for V and 5 bases for J; bases not matched to a gene: 8. The CDR3 sequence is 15 residues long. CDR1 is DFQATT, CDR2 SNEGSKA, per germline (reference sequence). CDR3 DNA sequence: TGCAGTGCTAGAGAGGAGGCGGGAGGGCCTAACGAGCAGTACTTC. It translates to CSAREEAGGPNEQYF.

The DNA for the CDR3 is TGTGCCAGCAGCTCCCTAGGAGCGGGGCAAGAGACCCAGTACTTC. Protein: CASSSLGAGQETQYF. V usage is TRBV5-4 and J usage is TRBJ2-5; 7 bases fit TRBD2. The CDR3 totals 15 residues. V shed 3 bases, J shed 2 bases, and the junction held 7 bases outside the gene matches. CDR1 SGHNT and CDR2 YYREEE come from the germline V gene (reference sequence).

This clonotype was seen repeatedly, ten times or more. The chain uses TRBV28 and TRBJ1-1; a weak D match, TRBD1 (5 bases). V was cut by 4 bases and J by 8 bases, with 14 bases left in between. CDR1 and CDR2 from the germline V gene are MDHEN and SYDVKM. The CDR3 contains 13 residues. CDR3 amino acids: CASSSSGTIEAFF. CDR3 DNA: TGTGCCAGCAGTTCCTCGGGGACGATCGAAGCTTTCTTT.

This clonotype was seen more than once but under ten times. This rearrangement joins TRBV5-6 to TRBJ1-1, with TRBD1 identical over 8 bases. Per the germline V gene, CDR1 is SGHDT and CDR2 is YYEEEE. J lost 5 bases, V lost 3 bases, and 12 bases had no gene match. The CDR3 has 16 amino acids. For the CDR3, the DNA is TGTGCCAGCAGCTACAGGGGGGAGATGTTAGGGACTGAAGCTTTCTTT. It specifies CASSYRGEMLGTEAFF. Combining the CDR3 with reference TRBV5-6 and TRBJ1-1 gives the whole variable domain DAGVTQSPTHLIKTRGQQVTLRCSPKSGHDTVSWYQQALGQGPQFIFQYYEEEERQRGNFPDRFSGHQFPNYSSELNVNALLLGDSALYLCASSYRGEMLGTEAFFGQGTRLTVV.

Concerning this clonotype itself: A much larger clone is a single base away; this may be a read error. The chain links TRBV5-1 to TRBJ2-1, with a tentative D call TRBD1 (6 bases). CDR1 and CDR2 (germline): SGHRS, YFSETQ. The CDR3 is made up of 15 amino acids. The CDR3 sequence is CASSLGSGAYNGQFF. DNA of the CDR3: TGCGCCAGCAGCTTGGGATCAGGGGCCTACAATGGGCAGTTCTTC.

Regarding this clonotype: The junction shows a germline mismatch at one end, possibly a read error. V gene TRBV6-1 combines with J gene TRBJ2-7; TRBD1 agrees at 7 bases. The CDR3 is 11 residues long. Germline CDR1 is MNHNS and CDR2 is SASEGT. The DNA for the CDR3 is TGTGCCAGCAGCCCCCCTGGACAGGAGCACTTC. This encodes CASSPPGQEHF.

This clonotype was detected many times. The V gene is TRBV9, the J gene TRBJ1-1; D unclear. V shed 4 bases and J shed 1 base, with 8 bases lying between them. This CDR3 contains 13 residues. From germline, CDR1 is SGDLS and CDR2 YYNGEE. CDR3 sequence: CASSPDWNTEAFF. CDR3 bases: TGTGCCAGCAGCCCGGACTGGAACACTGAAGCTTTCTTT.

Remarks on this clonotype: The junction does not match germline at one end; this may be a read error. V gene TRBV9 combines with J gene TRBJ2-7; D is unclear. Germline-derived CDR1 and CDR2 are SGDLS and YYNGEE. The CDR3 is made up of 15 amino acids. The CDR3 DNA follows: TGTGCCAGCGGCGTAGGGTTAGGTCTAACCTACGAGCAGTACTTC. Its protein is CASGVGLGLTYEQYF.

The rearrangement links TRBV6-1 to TRBJ2-3, with D possibly matching TRBD2 (6 bases). The CDR3 covers 15 residues. The germline V gene encodes CDR1 MNHNS and CDR2 SASEGT. The V gene lost 10 bases and the J gene lost 3 bases, with 20 bases spanning the gap. CDR3 loop: CATKAGGRGTDTQYF. CDR3 bases: TGTGCCACGAAGGCCGGAGGGCGGGGTACAGATACGCAGTATTTT.